One T cell receptor beta chain is described in this entry. Its antigen is undetermined. The CDR3 contains 14 residues. Trimming removed 5 bases from V and 5 bases from J; junction bases left unmatched: 5. Germline CDR1 SNHLY, CDR2 FYNNEI. Each cfDNA sample had a fixed 40 ng loaded. Here immunoSEQ multiplex PCR was the method, and the copy in TCRdb shows in-frame clones only, minus some. The listing records roughly 40 clones. Specified time point: pre-treatment baseline. Apart from two fast progressors, RECIST 1.1 response was judged 12 weeks post-infusion. The sample is drawn from a study of blood T cell dynamics during melanoma immunotherapy. About the study: Patients with metastatic melanoma got pembrolizumab or nivolumab-ipilimumab as first-line care.

Regarding the study as a whole: Whether repertoire-driving clones were melanoma-specific could not be determined.

The chain couples TRBV2 to TRBJ2-2, with 7 positions matching TRBD1. This sequence originates from a human donor with melanoma. Some clones in this sample may be carry-over from other donors' samples. The source was cell-free DNA from blood, collected from a patient treated with checkpoint blockade. The CDR3 here is CASSRQGETGELFF. CDR3 DNA sequence: TGTGCCAGCAGTAGACAGGGCGAAACCGGGGAGCTGTTTTTT.